This T cell receptor (beta chain) comes out of a study of blood T cell repertoires in COVID-19. This clone was detected only once. CDR3 length equals 16 residues. Germline values: CDR1 SGHNT, CDR2 YYREEE (reference sequence). V was clipped by 0 bases and J by 2 bases; unmatched bases: 7. Repertoires were generated with immunoSEQ multiplex PCR, while TCRdb's copy carries only in-frame clones and drops some. The table lists tens of thousands of clones, 89% of them singletons. The receptor's source is a man aged 50-59 years with active COVID-19. Sequencing used peripheral blood. The chain joins TRBV5-4 to TRBJ2-7; 8 positions match TRBD2. The DNA of the CDR3 is TGTGCCAGCAGCTTGGCTCCTAGCGGGTCTACCTACGAGCAGTACTTC. Translated, it gives CASSLAPSGSTYEQYF.